The following is a T cell receptor (beta chain) sequence with its context. One entry per CDR3 protein results from TCRdb running MiXCR on the PCR reads. The table shows 490,000 or so distinct CDR3 sequences, with roughly 23% occurring only once. The source of the sample is a study of molecular identifiers for immune sequencing clone quantification. Trimming left V 2 bases short and J 9 bases short, with 6 bases between. This CDR3 is built from 11 residues. Germline CDR1 reads SGHRS; CDR2 reads YFSETQ. The sample taken for sequencing was naive CD8+ T cells from blood, with Jurkat cell RNA spiked in. This sample's subset: FACS-sorted CD8+CD4-CCR7+CD45RA+ naive T cells. The TCR comes from a human donor in good health. Some libraries in this study had Jurkat cell RNA spiked in. This chain joins TRBV5-1 and TRBJ1-5; no clear D gene. The chain's CDR3 is CASSFGRPQHF. The CDR3 nucleotides are TGCGCCAGCAGCTTCGGTAGGCCCCAGCATTTT.